This TCR beta chain was recorded in a study of vaccination and CD4 T cells after COVID-19. Overall study: Convalescent persons amounted to six males plus four females, two of whom were Hispanic. Controls used CEFX viral epitopes (positive), HIV-1 Nef peptides (negative), or no peptide.

The V gene's germline CDR1 is SEHNR and CDR2 FQNEAQ (reference sequence). Trimming stripped 5 bases from V and 5 bases from J, with 12 bases between. The CDR3 length is 13 residues. The study sequenced cultured CD4+ T cell DNA using the Oncomine TCR Beta short-read assay. In this case, cultured CD4+ T cells provided the extracted genomic DNA. One entry per CDR3 protein results from TCRdb running MiXCR on the PCR reads. The data show just under 20,000 distinct CDR3 sequences, 48% seen once. As for treatment: approximately 9-day PBMC culture with coronavirus spike peptide pools or control peptides (ViraFEST assay). The positive PCR dates, which preceded the US Alpha, Beta and Delta variants, fell between March and December 2020. On this clonotype itself: Antigen specificity is unknown.

The receptor comes from a human donor who had recovered from COVID-19. The material was CD4+ T cells from blood, cultured in vitro, obtained after SARS-CoV-2 vaccination. This chain links TRBV7-9 with TRBJ1-2; tentatively, D is TRBD1 (6 bases). This CDR3 is CASSRQVEYGYTF. The CDR3 DNA follows: TGTGCCAGCAGCCGACAGGTGGAGTATGGCTACACCTTC.